The T cell receptor (beta chain) described here comes from a study of blood T cell repertoires in COVID-19. Across the whole study: Some COVID-19 samples were acute and others convalescent; all came from the United States, Italy and Spain. The analysed material was cDNA or gDNA that came from T cells, B-cell-depleted T cells, or PBMCs.

As originally analysed: Amplification with reference gene primers provided the estimates of nucleated cell counts. TCRdb keeps only in-frame clones here, not all; method: immunoSEQ multiplex PCR. D and trimming were read from the DNA, whereas the V and J calls and clone size are those reported in that table. Of about 170,000 clones in the sample, 88% were seen once. The receptor was isolated from a man aged 45-60 years who had recovered from COVID-19. The sequencing sample was made of peripheral blood.

CDR3 DNA: TGTGCCAGCAGCCCCCAACACTCTGGGGCCAACGTCCTGACTTTC. Translated, it gives CASSPQHSGANVLTF. V usage is TRBV11-2 and J usage is TRBJ2-6; D remains ambiguous. This CDR3 has 15 residues. Trimming left V 5 bases short and J 0 bases short, with 8 bases between. Germline values: CDR1 SGHAT, CDR2 FQNNGV.